Below, 20 T cell receptor beta chains from the same sample are listed, as sequenced in a study of long-term antiretroviral therapy in people with HIV. Running of the v3.0 immunoSEQ assay took place at survey level. The protocol was immunoSEQ multiplex PCR, while the TCRdb copy is restricted to in-frame clones and leaves out a portion. The table records tens of thousands of clones, roughly 95% of them present only once. This specimen consisted of unsorted PBMCs, obtained about 6.6 years after starting antiretroviral therapy. These receptors were collected from a young man with HIV.

The chain employs TRBV28 and TRBJ1-5, with D hard to call. The germline gives CDR1 MDHEN, CDR2 SYDVKM. This CDR3 spans 13 amino acids. Trimming stripped 6 bases from V and 0 bases from J, with 6 bases between. This CDR3 reads CASRAHSNQPQHF. CDR3 in DNA: TGTGCCAGCAGGGCGCATAGCAATCAGCCCCAGCATTTT.

This chain connects TRBV5-6 to TRBJ2-7; possibly TRBD1 or TRBD2 for D (5 bases each). CDR1 is SGHDT and CDR2 is YYEEEE in the germline V gene. This CDR3 region has 14 residues. The germline V and J ends were trimmed by 0 bases and 0 bases, with 7 bases remaining between them. CDR3 DNA: TGTGCCAGCAGCTTGGTGGGACGCTCCTACGAGCAGTACTTC. This sequence encodes CASSLVGRSYEQYF.

This chain links TRBV6-6 with TRBJ1-5; 7 bases are shared with TRBD1. The V segment lost 6 bases and the J segment 3 bases; nucleotides outside the gene matches: 5. This CDR3 contains 14 residues. Germline loops: CDR1 MNHNY, CDR2 SVGAGI (reference sequence). CDR3 region: CASSLQGINQPQHF. The CDR3 DNA reads as TGTGCCAGCAGCCTACAGGGGATCAATCAGCCCCAGCATTTT.

The rearrangement links TRBV4-2 to TRBJ1-5; D gene ambiguous. Germline CDR1 and CDR2: LGHNA and YNFKEQ. V lost 0 bases to trimming and J lost 5 bases, with 14 bases between them. The CDR3 contains 16 residues. CDR3 loop: CASSQDERAGYQPQHF. In nucleotides, the CDR3 is TGTGCCAGCAGCCAAGATGAACGGGCAGGATATCAGCCCCAGCATTTT.

This sequence joins TRBV4-3 and TRBJ2-1, with 7 bases identical to TRBD1. With V trimmed by 0 bases and J by 3 bases, 5 bases remained unmatched. In germline, CDR1 is LGHNA, CDR2 YSLEER. The CDR3 has 16 amino acids. The CDR3 sequence: CASSQDSGTVYNEQFF. The CDR3 DNA is TGCGCCAGCAGCCAAGATTCCGGGACAGTCTACAATGAGCAGTTCTTC.

V is TRBV7-9 and J is TRBJ2-2, with 9 bases aligning to TRBD2. The CDR3 has 17 amino acids. The V segment lost 4 bases and the J segment 4 bases; nucleotides outside the gene matches: 10. Germline assignment: CDR1 SEHNR and CDR2 FQNEAQ (reference sequence). CDR3 residues: CASSSVSGGSVTGELFF. The DNA for the CDR3 is TGTGCCAGCAGCTCTGTTAGCGGGGGAAGCGTCACCGGGGAGCTGTTTTTT.

V gene TRBV6-1 combines with J gene TRBJ2-2, with D perhaps being TRBD1 or TRBD2 (5 bases each). V was cut by 7 bases and J by 0 bases, with 12 bases left in between. CDR3 length equals 15 residues. Looked up from germline, CDR1 is MNHNS and CDR2 is SASEGT. CDR3 DNA sequence: TGTGCCAGCATCCCCGGGGACGCGAACACCGGGGAGCTGTTTTTT. Translating gives CASIPGDANTGELFF.

In its sample, this clone was seen once. The chain carries TRBV7-9 and TRBJ2-3; no firm D call. This CDR3 has 11 residues. Germline V CDR1 and CDR2: SEHNR, FQNEAQ (reference sequence). V was cut by 6 bases and J by 2 bases, with 3 bases left in between. The CDR3 loop is CASSTTDTQYF. The CDR3 region has the DNA TGTGCCAGCAGTACCACAGATACGCAGTATTTT.

The V gene is TRBV19, the J gene TRBJ2-7; a weak D match, TRBD2 (6 bases). This CDR3 has 14 residues. V gave up 2 bases and J gave up 5 bases, with 13 bases separating them. Germline CDR1 reads LNHDA; CDR2 reads SQIVND (reference sequence). CDR3 protein: CASSIYRGGHEQYF. The CDR3 region has the DNA TGTGCCAGTAGTATATATCGGGGAGGCCACGAGCAGTACTTC.

This sequence joins TRBV30 and TRBJ2-4; a weak D match, TRBD1 (5 bases). The CDR3 totals 14 residues. V was trimmed by 2 bases and J by 2 bases, leaving 10 bases between them. Per germline, CDR1 GTSNPN and CDR2 SVGIG (reference sequence). The CDR3 coding sequence is TGTGCCTGGAGTTCGCAGGGATCCAAAAACATTCAGTACTTC. Its translation is CAWSSQGSKNIQYF.

The chain joins TRBV27 to TRBJ1-1; possibly TRBD1 for D (5 bases). The CDR3 consists of 14 residues. Trimming stripped 5 bases from V and 4 bases from J, with 14 bases between. Germline loops: CDR1 MNHEY, CDR2 SMNVEV (reference sequence). The CDR3 loop reads CASSAPGMSTEAFF. The CDR3 DNA sequence: TGTGCCAGCAGTGCCCCAGGGATGAGCACTGAAGCTTTCTTT.

This chain joins TRBV19 and TRBJ1-2; TRBD1 matches at 7 bases. Trimming at V came to 9 bases and at J to 4 bases, leaving 5 bases not matched to a gene. Germline-derived CDR1 and CDR2 are LNHDA and SQIVND (reference sequence). This CDR3 spans 12 amino acids. CDR3 nucleotides: TGTGCCAGCACTACAGGGGTCTATGGCTACACCTTC. It specifies CASTTGVYGYTF.

This sequence joins TRBV4-2 and TRBJ2-4; TRBD2 agrees at 7 bases. Losses at the gene ends were 4 bases for V and 8 bases for J; bases not matched to a gene: 11. Germline V CDR1 and CDR2: LGHNA, YNFKEQ. This CDR3 spans 15 amino acids. CDR3 bases: TGTGCCAGCAGCCCTCGGGGGACCGCGGGAGACATTCAGTACTTC. This gives the protein CASSPRGTAGDIQYF.

With respect to this clone: At the DNA level, this CDR3 is encoded by other sequences in the same sample as well. The V gene is TRBV7-2, the J gene TRBJ2-7; 7 nucleotides line up with TRBD1. CDR3 length equals 13 residues. V shed 3 bases, J shed 5 bases, and the junction held 4 bases outside the gene matches. The germline V gene encodes CDR1 SGHTA and CDR2 FQGNSA. This chain's CDR3 is CASSLTGTHEQYF. The CDR3, as DNA: TGTGCCAGCAGCTTGACAGGGACCCACGAGCAGTACTTC.

This rearrangement joins TRBV4-2 to TRBJ2-1, with D uncertain. CDR1 and CDR2 from the germline V gene are LGHNA and YNFKEQ. V was trimmed by 0 bases and J by 1 base, leaving 7 bases between them. The CDR3 runs to 15 residues. CDR3 in DNA: TGTGCCAGCAGCCAAGATTTGGAGTCCTACAATGAGCAGTTCTTC. This translates into CASSQDLESYNEQFF.

The CDR3 here is CASSQTGTNTGELFF. Here the CDR3 DNA reads TGTGCCAGTAGCCAGACAGGGACTAACACCGGGGAGCTGTTTTTT. The chain couples TRBV19 to TRBJ2-2; perhaps TRBD1 as D (7 bases). Trimming left V 6 bases short and J 2 bases short, with 13 bases between. This CDR3 has 15 amino acids. Germline CDR1 reads LNHDA; CDR2 reads SQIVND (reference sequence).

CDR3 region: CASSGGVKGETQYF. The CDR3 DNA sequence: TGTGCCAGCAGCGGAGGGGTCAAGGGAGAGACCCAGTACTTC. The rearrangement joins TRBV5-6 to TRBJ2-5, with D possibly TRBD2 on 6 matching bases. The CDR3 consists of 14 residues. Deletions cut 4 bases from V and 4 bases from J, with 14 bases between. The V gene's germline CDR1 is SGHDT and CDR2 YYEEEE.

Worth noting for this clone: The junction does not match germline at one end; this may be a read error. The chain links TRBV30 to TRBJ1-2, with 7 bases lining up with TRBD1. The CDR3 loop spans 14 amino acids. Germline CDR1 is GTSNPN and CDR2 is SVGIG (reference sequence). The chain's CDR3 is CAGRGGTEIYGYTF. The DNA for the CDR3 is TGTGCCGGGAGGGGTGGGACAGAGATCTATGGCTACACCTTC.

V is TRBV5-1 and J is TRBJ2-3; TRBD1 is a possible D gene (6 bases). Deletions cut 1 base from V and 3 bases from J, with 9 bases between. The CDR3 sequence is 14 residues long. Germline CDR1 reads SGHRS; CDR2 reads YFSETQ. The CDR3 is CASSLTGSTDTQYF. As DNA, the CDR3 is TGCGCCAGCAGCTTGACAGGGTCTACAGATACGCAGTATTTT.

Notes on this clone: In the same sample, other DNA sequences code for this CDR3. The rearrangement links TRBV5-1 to TRBJ2-7, with D possibly being TRBD2 (6 bases). CDR3 length equals 14 residues. Germline V gives CDR1 SGHRS, CDR2 YFSETQ. Trimming took off 1 base at V and 5 bases at J, with 13 bases between the two ends. CDR3 DNA: TGCGCCAGCAGCTTGACAGAGACTAGGGACGAGCAGTACTTC. It encodes CASSLTETRDEQYF.